This TCR beta chain was sequenced for a study of CD8 T cells in acute hepatitis C reinfection. The germline V and J ends were trimmed by 3 bases and 3 bases, with 9 bases remaining between them. The length of the CDR3 is 13 residues. Germline assignment: CDR1 MNHNY and CDR2 SVGAGI (reference sequence). Study outcomes and limitations: Bulk TCRbeta-only sequencing left public clonotype pairing undetermined.

As to time point: naive CD8 control sorted from an acute-time-point sample. Libraries were prepared by immunoSEQ multiplex PCR; TCRdb keeps only in-frame clonotypes and omits some of them. The sample contains more than 35,000 clones, 85% to 90% of which appear only once. Concerning this clone itself: Its specificity is not known.

The chain is built from TRBV6-6 and TRBJ2-7; a weak D match, TRBD2 (6 bases). Sequencing input: naive CD8+ T cells from PBMCs. This clonotype was sampled from a man aged 30-40 years with chronic hepatitis C. CDR3 loop: CASSYVGGYEQYF. The CDR3 nucleotides read TGTGCCAGCAGTTATGTCGGGGGCTACGAGCAGTACTTC.